In its sample, the clone carrying this TCR beta chain was seen many times. Its antigen is undetermined. This entry belongs to a study of T cell responses to AZD1222 COVID-19 vaccine. Study-wide context: Samples with a second dose at about 4 or about 12 weeks were pooled together. Study outcomes and limitations: A mostly white British donor set with more females was recruited, and clonal diversity was possibly underestimated.

The CDR3 has 15 amino acids. CDR1 is MNHEY, CDR2 SMNVEV, per germline (reference sequence). The ends lost 4 bases at V and 3 bases at J; junction bases unmatched: 5. TCRdb's table, derived via immunoSEQ multiplex PCR, lists solely in-frame clones and lacks some. The data contain around 170,000 clones, 90% of them singletons. The material sequenced was peripheral blood, taken on day 0 of AZD1222 vaccination. The rearrangement uses TRBV27 and TRBJ2-7; 11 bases fit TRBD2. This sequence was found in an adult in good health. CDR3 residues: CASSSPGTSGYEQYF. The CDR3 DNA reads as TGTGCCAGCAGTTCACCCGGGACTAGCGGCTACGAGCAGTACTTC.